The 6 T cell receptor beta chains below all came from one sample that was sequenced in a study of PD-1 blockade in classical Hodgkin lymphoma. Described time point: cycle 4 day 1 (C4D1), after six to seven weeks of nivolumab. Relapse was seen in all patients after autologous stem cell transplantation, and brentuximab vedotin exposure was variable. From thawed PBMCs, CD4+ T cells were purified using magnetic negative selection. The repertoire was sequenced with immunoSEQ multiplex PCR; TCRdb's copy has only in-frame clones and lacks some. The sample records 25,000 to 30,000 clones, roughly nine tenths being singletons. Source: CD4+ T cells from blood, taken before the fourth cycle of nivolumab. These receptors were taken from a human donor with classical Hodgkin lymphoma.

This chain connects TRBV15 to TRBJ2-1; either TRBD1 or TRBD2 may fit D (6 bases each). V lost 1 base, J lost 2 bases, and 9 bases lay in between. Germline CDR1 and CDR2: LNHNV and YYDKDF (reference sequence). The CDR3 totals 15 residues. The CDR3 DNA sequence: TGTGCCACCAGCAGAGGCGGGACAACCTACAATGAGCAGTTCTTC. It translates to CATSRGGTTYNEQFF.

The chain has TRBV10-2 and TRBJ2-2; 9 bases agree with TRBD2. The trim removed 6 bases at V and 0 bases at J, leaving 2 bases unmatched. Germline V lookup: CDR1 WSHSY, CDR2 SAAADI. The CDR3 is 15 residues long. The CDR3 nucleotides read TGCGCCAGCAGGACTAGCGGTTCGAACACCGGGGAGCTGTTTTTT. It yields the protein CASRTSGSNTGELFF.

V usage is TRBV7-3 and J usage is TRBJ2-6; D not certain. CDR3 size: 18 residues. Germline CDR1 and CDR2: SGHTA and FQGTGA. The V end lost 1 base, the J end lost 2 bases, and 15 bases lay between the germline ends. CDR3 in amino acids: CASSLMGGLVAGANVLTF. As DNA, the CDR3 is TGTGCCAGCAGCTTAATGGGTGGATTAGTAGCTGGGGCCAACGTCCTGACTTTC.

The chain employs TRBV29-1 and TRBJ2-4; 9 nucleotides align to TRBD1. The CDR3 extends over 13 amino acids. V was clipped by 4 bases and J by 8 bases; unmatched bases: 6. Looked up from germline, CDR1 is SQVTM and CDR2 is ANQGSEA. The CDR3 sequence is CSVGSGQGDIQYF. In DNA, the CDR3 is TGCAGCGTTGGTTCGGGACAGGGTGACATTCAGTACTTC.

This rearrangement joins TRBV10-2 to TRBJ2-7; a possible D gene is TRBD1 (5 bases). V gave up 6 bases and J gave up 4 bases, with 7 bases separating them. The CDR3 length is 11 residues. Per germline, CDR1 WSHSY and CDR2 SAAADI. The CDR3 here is CASRRGYEQYF. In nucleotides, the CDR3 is TGCGCCAGCAGAAGGGGTTACGAGCAGTACTTC.

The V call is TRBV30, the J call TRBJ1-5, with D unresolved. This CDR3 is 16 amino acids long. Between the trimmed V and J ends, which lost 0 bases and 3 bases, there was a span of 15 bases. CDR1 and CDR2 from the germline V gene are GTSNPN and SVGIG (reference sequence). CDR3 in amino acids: CAWSVGSSGNNQPQHF. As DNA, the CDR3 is TGTGCCTGGAGTGTAGGATCCTCAGGAAACAATCAGCCCCAGCATTTT.